The present entry profiles one TCR beta chain with its context. It lacks a known antigen. Base-call qualities are not available, and no considerably larger clone is one nucleotide away. The CDR3 holds 15 amino acids from the cysteine to the phenylalanine. Only the CDR3 part of the read is kept: 45 bases, read in frame from the first base. Trimmed from V: 3 bases; trimmed from J: 7 bases; junction bases lacking a gene match: 6. CDR1 LNHDA and CDR2 SQIVND were looked up in the germline V gene (reference sequence). The data stem from a study of blood T cell repertoires in COVID-19 (dated by TCRdb to 2018 to 2021). With respect to the entire study: Samples covering the acute and convalescent phases of COVID-19 were provided by collaborators in the United States, Italy and Spain. Deeply sampled blood TCRbeta repertoires from subjects exposed to, actively infected with, or recovered from COVID-19 were included in the dataset. The samples were drawn from the first 160 participants of the ongoing ImmuneRACE study and from 1,254 subjects provided by 6 global collaborators. The material from the prospective study consisted of cDNA or gDNA derived from T cells, B-cell-depleted T cells, or PBMCs. A de-identified subject ID, COVID-19 status, age in years and sex were almost always included in the sample metadata. Where available, HLA class I and class II types were obtained from metadata supplied by the sample provider rather than from assay-based typing. The repertoires were released in a freely available public database intended as a resource for research on the immune response to SARS-CoV-2.

Broad study findings and their caveats: Clinical and demographic metadata were provided uncurated, with the amount varying by source and participant.

Each collaborating institution followed its own protocols to collect whole blood in K2EDTA tubes. Collaborator samples were shipped for TCRbeta analysis as frozen whole blood, isolated PBMCs, or DNA extracted from either sample type. The immunoSEQ Assay, a bias-controlled multiplex PCR, was used to amplify TCRbeta CDR3 regions from genomic DNA. Per the source publication's procedure: The number of nucleated cells in each sample was estimated by amplification of reference gene primers within the assay. To quantify the absolute abundance of each unique TCRbeta CDR3 rearrangement, sequence reads were collapsed and filtered. For each sample, productive Simpson clonality was calculated as the square root of Simpson's diversity index over productive rearrangements. TCRdb retrieved this table from immuneACCESS and kept in-frame rearrangements only. Not all clones are present; in checked studies, unresolved V genes account for under half, and no reason is known for the remainder. D and trimming come from the DNA, and the V and J calls and clone size come from that table. The sample table shows 90,000 to 150,000 clones, and over 65% are seen once. The top ten clonotypes cover around 4% of the sample.

The rearranged segments are TRBV19 and TRBJ2-7; 13 bases in between match TRBD2. This receptor was taken from a man aged 55 to 69 with acute or convalescent COVID-19. Sequences were obtained from peripheral blood. The CDR3 sequence is CASSIYGTSGIEQYF. The nucleotide sequence reads as follows: TGTGCCAGTAGTATTTACGGGACTAGCGGGATTGAGCAGTACTTC.